One and the same sample provided the 10 T cell receptor beta chains below, sequenced in a study of regulatory T cells in long-lasting Graves disease. The time point: newly diagnosed GD, antithyroid drugs for less than 3 months. The TCR library was made from RNA that had been extracted from PBMCs in TRIzol. The TCR beta library used iRepertoire HTBI primers with Arm-PCR amplification of CDR3. A single record per CDR3 protein comes from TCRdb applying MiXCR to the multiplex PCR reads. The table records around 470,000 distinct CDR3 sequences, approximately 14% of them present only once. These data also formed part of another study, on T cells in Graves' hyperthyroidism and ophthalmopathy.

The material was peripheral blood mononuclear cells (PBMCs), obtained at new diagnosis, from a patient treated with antithyroid drugs. The receptor set was obtained from a woman aged 50 to 60 with Graves disease.

Notes on this clonotype: A much bigger clone sits one base away, suggesting this may be a read error. The V call is TRBV18, the J call TRBJ1-5; the D gene is possibly TRBD1 (5 bases). V was clipped by 3 bases and J by 7 bases, with 16 bases between them. The length of the CDR3 is 15 residues. Germline CDR1 and CDR2: KGHSH and LQKENI. The CDR3 spells CASSPGRAGVQPQHF. Here the CDR3 DNA reads TGTGCCAGCTCACCGGGACGGGCGGGGGTCCAGCCCCAGCATTTT.

This clonotype occurred many times. The chain combines TRBV9 with TRBJ2-1; 8 bases fit TRBD1. Germline assignment: CDR1 SGDLS and CDR2 YYNGEE. V was clipped by 3 bases and J by 2 bases; unmatched bases: 7. This CDR3 contains 16 residues. This CDR3 is CASSAPGTGPYNEQFF. The CDR3 DNA follows: TGTGCCAGCAGCGCACCTGGGACAGGCCCCTACAATGAGCAGTTCTTC.

This clonotype was detected ten times or more. The chain couples TRBV10-1 to TRBJ2-3, with 9 bases identical to TRBD2. V dropped 2 bases and J dropped 4; count of bases not matched to a gene: 7. Germline V gives CDR1 WNHNN, CDR2 SYGVQD (reference sequence). The length of the CDR3 is 16 residues. In DNA form, the CDR3 reads TGCGCCAGCAGTGAGACCGAAGCGGGAGGCCCAGATACGCAGTATTTT. Amino acid sequence: CASSETEAGGPDTQYF.

This clonotype has a count of ten or more. The chain combines TRBV7-8 with TRBJ2-7, with 11 bases aligning to TRBD2. The V segment lost 2 bases and the J segment 1 base; nucleotides outside the gene matches: 4. The CDR3 is 16 residues long. Germline V CDR1 and CDR2: SGHVS, FQNEAQ. CDR3 sequence: CASSLYRLAGSYEQYF. The CDR3 bases are TGTGCCAGCAGCTTATACCGACTAGCGGGGTCCTACGAGCAGTACTTC.

Points on this clonotype: This likely traces to a read error, being one base from a far larger clone. This chain links TRBV6-2 or TRBV6-3 with TRBJ2-1; TRBD2 is a possible D gene (6 bases). V was pared by 6 bases and J by 10 bases, with 19 bases between. Germline loops: CDR1 MNHEY, CDR2 SVGEGT. The CDR3 length is 14 residues. CDR3 bases: TGTGCCAGCAGGGGGGAAACGTGGGGGGTCGAGCAGTTCTTC. Protein: CASRGETWGVEQFF.

A few counts support this clonotype. CDR3 in DNA: TGTGCCAGCAGTTTTGGAGTGGACGGGGAGCTGTTTTTT. The encoded protein is CASSFGVDGELFF. The chain recombines TRBV25-1 with TRBJ2-2; no firm D call. Between the trimmed V and J ends, which lost 5 bases and 7 bases, there was a span of 11 bases. The CDR3 runs 13 residues. Per the germline V gene, CDR1 is MGHDK and CDR2 is SYGVNS.

This clonotype has more than one count but fewer than ten. The chain employs TRBV3-1 and TRBJ2-4; 8 nucleotides align to TRBD1. Germline assignment: CDR1 LGHDT and CDR2 YNNKEL (reference sequence). The J segment lost 9 bases and the V segment lost 2 bases, leaving 6 bases of the junction unmatched. This CDR3 region has 14 residues. The CDR3 spells CASSQRTGNGIQYF. The CDR3 nucleotides read TGTGCCAGCAGCCAAAGGACAGGGAACGGCATTCAGTACTTC.

This clonotype has at least ten counts. CDR3 DNA sequence: TGTGCCAGCAGTACCACCGGGACTAGCGGGCTGAGCTCCTACAATGAGCAGTTCTTC. Translated, it gives CASSTTGTSGLSSYNEQFF. J is TRBJ2-1 and V is TRBV6-1, with 12 nucleotides matching TRBD2. V was pared by 5 bases and J by 0 bases, with 11 bases of the junction left unmatched. Per the germline V gene, CDR1 is MNHNS and CDR2 is SASEGT. The CDR3 is 19 amino acids.

The chain uses TRBV20-1 and TRBJ1-6, with a tentative D call TRBD1 (6 bases). V was clipped by 2 bases and J by 6 bases, with 14 bases between them. The CDR3 length is 15 residues. CDR1 is DFQATT, CDR2 SNEGSKA, per germline (reference sequence). The CDR3 DNA sequence: TGCAGTGCTAGAACCGGACAGATCTCTAATTCACCCCTCCACTTT. This codes for CSARTGQISNSPLHF.

This clonotype has only a few counts. The junction differs from germline at one of its ends, possibly a read error. The J gene is TRBJ1-4, the V gene TRBV12-3 or TRBV12-4, with a tentative D call TRBD1 (6 bases). The CDR3 extends over 18 amino acids. DNA for the CDR3: TGTGCCAGCAGTGACCTAACAGGGACCGGGATGTTTGGTGAAAAACTGCTTTTT. Encoded protein: CASSDLTGTGMFGEKLLF.